This T cell receptor beta chain is drawn from a study of T cell responses to AZD1222 COVID-19 vaccine. Study observations and caveats: The sample set comprised mostly white British donors with more females, and clonal diversity was possibly underestimated. Baseline seropositives among AZD1222 recipients totaled only five or six.

TCRdb keeps only in-frame clones here, not all; method: immunoSEQ multiplex PCR. There are about 77,000 clones in the sample; roughly 90% occur only once, and approximately 4.5% lies in the top ten. About this clone: Its antigen is undetermined.

Second doses at about 4 or about 12 weeks were pooled. The CDR3 runs 16 residues. CDR1 and CDR2 from the germline V gene are SGHDN and FVKESK. Trimming pared 4 bases from V and 4 bases from J, leaving 19 bases between. The sequence derives from an adult who received the AZD1222 COVID-19 vaccine. This sample comprised peripheral blood, obtained 28 days after the second AZD1222 dose. V usage is TRBV14 and J usage is TRBJ1-1; D is possibly TRBD1 (5 bases). In nucleotides, the CDR3 is TGTGCCAGCAGCCCTAAGTTCCGGGACCCCCCCACTGAAGCTTTCTTT. Translated: CASSPKFRDPPTEAFF. Drawing the rest from reference TRBV14 and TRBJ1-1, the complete variable domain is EAGVTQFPSHSVIEKGQTVTLRCDPISGHDNLYWYRRVMGKEIKFLLHFVKESKQDESGMPNNRFLAERTGGTYSTLKVQPAELEDSGVYFCASSPKFRDPPTEAFFGQGTRLTVV.